The clone carrying this TCR beta chain was recorded many times. Patients with ophthalmopathy all had a Clinical Activity Score of at least 3, a NOSPECS grade of at least 4 and duration under 3 months. Those patients with uncontrolled infection, other autoimmune disease, pregnancy or lactation were excluded. On the basis of clinical symptoms, serum thyroxine and TRAb, thyroid ultrasound and orbital computed tomography, diagnoses were made. This entry comes from a study of T cells in Graves' hyperthyroidism and ophthalmopathy. From RNA transcripts, TCR beta CDR3 regions were amplified. The HTBI set primed first-round TCR CDR3 RT-PCR. From the multiplex PCR reads, TCRdb called clonotypes with MiXCR, one entry per CDR3 protein. Of about 290,000 distinct CDR3 sequences in the sample, about a sixth were seen once. The CDR3 spans 14 residues. V dropped 5 bases and J dropped 5 bases, with 15 bases sitting between them. The germline CDR1 and CDR2 sequences are SGHVS and FQNEAQ.

This sequence originates from a woman aged 60-75 years with Graves' ophthalmopathy. Sequencing was done on a sample of blood. V usage is TRBV7-8 and J usage is TRBJ1-2; the D is unclear. CDR3 in amino acids: CASSINGVGYGYTF. In nucleotides, the CDR3 is TGTGCCAGCAGCATCAACGGGGTCGGGTATGGCTACACCTTC. The full variable domain, its missing parts supplied by reference TRBV7-8 and TRBJ1-2, is GAGVSQSPRYKVAKRGQDVALRCDPISGHVSLFWYQQALGQGPEFLTYFQNEAQLDKSGLPSDRFFAERPEGSVSTLKIQRTQQEDSAVYLCASSINGVGYGYTFGSGTRLTVV.